What follows are 30 T cell receptor beta chains derived from one specimen sequenced in a study of glioma-infiltrating T cells. Amplification of TCR alpha and beta CDR3 regions from RNA used iRepertoire nested multiplex PCR. TCRdb processed the multiplex PCR reads anew with MiXCR; each CDR3 protein has one entry. Among 110,000 or so distinct CDR3 sequences listed, less than 30% were seen once. Sequenced input: glioma tissue, nonneoplastic brain tissue, or PBMCs (not recorded which). These receptors all come from a human donor with low-grade glioma or glioblastoma, undergoing nonglioma brain surgery, or in good health (not recorded which).

The sample holds many counts of this clonotype. V and J are TRBV5-1 and TRBJ2-7, with D tentatively TRBD1 (6 bases). This CDR3 contains 14 residues. Germline CDR1 SGHRS, CDR2 YFSETQ. Trimming stripped 5 bases from V and 0 bases from J, with 12 bases between. This CDR3 reads CASRGDTSSYEQYF. CDR3 coding DNA: TGCGCCAGCAGGGGGGACACGAGCTCCTACGAGCAGTACTTC. The full variable domain, with the rest looked up from reference TRBV5-1 and TRBJ2-7, is KAGVTQTPRYLIKTRGQQVTLSCSPISGHRSVSWYQQTPGQGLQFLFEYFSETQRNKGNFPGRFSGRQFSNSRSEMNVSTLELGDSALYLCASRGDTSSYEQYFGPGTRLTVT.

This clonotype was found a few times. This chain connects TRBV7-9 to TRBJ1-1; tentatively, D is TRBD1 (5 bases). Per the germline V gene, CDR1 is SEHNR and CDR2 is FQNEAQ (reference sequence). Trimming removed 5 bases at V and 4 bases at J, with 11 bases between. The CDR3 covers 13 residues. The CDR3 loop is CASSVSGTTEAFF. The CDR3 nucleotides read TGTGCCAGCAGCGTCTCTGGGACCACTGAAGCTTTCTTT.

Comments on this clonotype: The junction and the germline gene differ at one end; a read error may be behind it. The CDR3, as DNA: TGTGTCAGCAGTTTCAACAGGGGGCCAAGGGTAAATGATCAGTTCTTC. Encoded protein: CVSSFNRGPRVNDQFF. This chain links TRBV6-5 with TRBJ2-1; TRBD1 aligns across 9 bases. Looked up from germline, CDR1 is MNHEY and CDR2 is SVGAGI. The CDR3 has 16 amino acids.

The J gene is TRBJ2-3, the V gene TRBV5-1; 7 positions agree with TRBD1. This CDR3 spans 15 amino acids. J gave up 1 base and V 1 base, and 3 bases lay outside the gene matches. Germline assignment: CDR1 SGHRS and CDR2 YFSETQ. The CDR3 coding sequence is TGCGCCAGCAGCTTGTTTGGACAGGGCACAGATACGCAGTATTTT. This encodes CASSLFGQGTDTQYF.

As to this clonotype: This may be a read error: a much more frequent sequence differs by one nucleotide. V usage is TRBV4-1 and J usage is TRBJ1-6; no clear D gene. Looked up from germline, CDR1 is MGHRA and CDR2 is YSYEKL. The CDR3 spans 13 residues. CDR3 in DNA: TGCGCCAGCAGCCAAGAGGTGGATTCACCCCTCCGCTTT. Its protein product is CASSQEVDSPLRF.

This clonotype appeared many times. CDR3 protein: CSVGSDNQPQHF. DNA for the CDR3: TGCAGCGTTGGGTCGGACAATCAGCCCCAGCATTTT. The genes are TRBV29-1 and TRBJ1-5; D unresolved. The germline V and J ends were trimmed by 4 bases and 3 bases, with 7 bases remaining between them. CDR3 size: 12 residues. Germline assignment: CDR1 SQVTM and CDR2 ANQGSEA. The full variable domain, completed using reference TRBV29-1 and TRBJ1-5, is SAVISQKPSRDICQRGTSLTIQCQVDSQVTMMFWYRQQPGQSLTLIATANQGSEATYESGFVIDKFPISRPNLTFSTLTVSNMSPEDSSIYLCSVGSDNQPQHFGDGTRLSIL.

This sequence joins TRBV6-5 and TRBJ2-7, with 9 bases aligning to TRBD2. V gave up 7 bases and J gave up 1 base; unmatched junction bases: 8. This CDR3 has 15 residues. CDR1 and CDR2 (germline): MNHEY, SVGAGI. The CDR3 region has the DNA TGTGCCAGCACTCGGGCTAGCGGGATTTCCTACGAGCAGTACTTC. Encoded protein: CASTRASGISYEQYF.

This clonotype was detected ten times or more. V gene TRBV7-8 combines with J gene TRBJ2-1; D is possibly TRBD1 (6 bases). The germline gives CDR1 SGHVS, CDR2 FQNEAQ. There are 18 residues in the CDR3. Trimming shortened V by 4 bases and J by 7 bases, and 26 bases separated the two germline ends. This CDR3 is CASSSSYRRQASKNEQFF. The CDR3 nucleotides are TGTGCCAGCAGCTCTTCTTACCGTAGACAGGCGTCCAAGAATGAGCAGTTCTTC.

This clonotype has a count of ten or more. The CDR3: CASRTPGQVQEQYF. The CDR3 nucleotides are TGTGCCAGCAGAACTCCGGGACAGGTTCAGGAGCAGTACTTC. This chain connects TRBV6-1 to TRBJ2-7; 8 positions match TRBD1. The CDR3 covers 14 residues. J gave up 7 bases and V 6 bases, and 11 bases lay outside the gene matches. Germline V gene data show CDR1 as MNHNS and CDR2 as SASEGT.

The sample holds many counts of this clonotype. The chain couples TRBV6-2 or TRBV6-3 to TRBJ1-1, with unresolved D. This CDR3 comprises 14 residues. Looked up from germline, CDR1 is MNHEY and CDR2 is SVGEGT. Trimming removed 6 bases at V and 4 bases at J, with 15 bases between. CDR3 sequence: CASRRLMFATEAFF. Here the CDR3 DNA reads TGTGCCAGCAGGCGGCTCATGTTTGCCACTGAAGCTTTCTTT.

The V call is TRBV7-3, the J call TRBJ2-5; D may be TRBD2 (5 bases). V was pared by 0 bases and J by 4 bases, with 9 bases between. This CDR3 is built from 14 residues. Germline loops: CDR1 SGHTA, CDR2 FQGTGA. The CDR3 sequence is CASSLTGSGETQYF. DNA of the CDR3: TGTGCCAGCAGCTTAACCGGAAGCGGAGAGACCCAGTACTTC.

This clonotype has a count of ten or more. This chain links TRBV10-3 with TRBJ1-1; possible D gene TRBD1, 5 bases. Germline lookup yields CDR1 ENHRY and CDR2 SYGVKD. The CDR3 sequence is 15 residues long. V was pared by 6 bases and J by 2 bases, with 16 bases between. The CDR3 loop is CAIRAQTDFNTEAFF. The CDR3 DNA is TGTGCCATCAGAGCCCAGACAGATTTTAACACTGAAGCTTTCTTT.

This clonotype was seen many times. The chain carries TRBV7-2 and TRBJ1-4, with a tentative D call TRBD1 (6 bases). V was clipped by 2 bases and J by 6 bases, with 7 bases between them. Germline loops: CDR1 SGHTA, CDR2 FQGNSA. The CDR3 contains 13 residues. The CDR3 is CASSLHRDEKLFF. The CDR3, as DNA: TGTGCCAGCAGCTTACACAGGGATGAAAAACTGTTTTTT.

The table lists this clonotype with many counts. V is TRBV29-1 and J is TRBJ2-1; no clear D gene. This CDR3 is 13 amino acids long. With 6 bases removed from V and 0 bases from J, the gap between germline ends came to 9 bases. Germline V gene data show CDR1 as SQVTM and CDR2 as ANQGSEA. The CDR3 loop reads CSVLQSSYNEQFF. CDR3 bases: TGCAGCGTGCTTCAGAGCTCCTACAATGAGCAGTTCTTC.

The table lists this clonotype with many counts. The J gene is TRBJ2-5, the V gene TRBV10-3; 9 bases align to TRBD1. The junction had 5 bases not matched to a gene; V was cut back by 4 bases and J by 5 bases. CDR3 length equals 14 residues. Germline V lookup: CDR1 ENHRY, CDR2 SYGVKD. This CDR3 is CAISVQGALETQYF. For the CDR3, the DNA is TGTGCCATCAGTGTACAGGGGGCTCTGGAGACCCAGTACTTC.

This clonotype was seen ten or more times. CDR3 nucleotide sequence: TGCAGCGGCCGGGACAGGGGGACGGATGGCTACACCTTC. It specifies CSGRDRGTDGYTF. The rearrangement joins TRBV29-1 to TRBJ1-2, with 11 bases aligning to TRBD1. Unmatched junction bases numbered 7, after V lost 7 bases and J lost 6 bases. CDR3 size: 13 residues. The germline gives CDR1 SQVTM, CDR2 ANQGSEA.

In this sample, this clonotype turned up many times. The chain recombines TRBV28 with TRBJ2-1; D may be TRBD1 (5 bases). Germline V lookup: CDR1 MDHEN, CDR2 SYDVKM. V was trimmed by 6 bases and J by 8 bases, leaving 14 bases between them. The CDR3 contains 13 residues. The CDR3 DNA follows: TGTGCCAGCAGCCGCAGGGTATCCGATGAGCAGTTCTTC. Its protein is CASSRRVSDEQFF.

This clonotype was found many times. The chain combines TRBV3-1 with TRBJ1-1; the D gene is possibly TRBD1 (5 bases). V was pared by 0 bases and J by 0 bases, with 23 bases between. Germline loops: CDR1 LGHDT, CDR2 YNNKEL (reference sequence). The CDR3 has 20 amino acids. This CDR3 reads CASSQDGRSGRIMLNTEAFF. The CDR3 bases are TGTGCCAGCAGCCAAGATGGGCGGTCAGGGCGTATAATGTTGAACACTGAAGCTTTCTTT.

This clonotype was seen at least ten times. The V call is TRBV6-2 or TRBV6-3, the J call TRBJ1-1, with D possibly TRBD1 on 5 matching bases. Per the germline V gene, CDR1 is MNHEY and CDR2 is SVGEGT. There are 12 residues in the CDR3. V lost 10 bases and J 0 bases, leaving 9 bases between the germline ends. The CDR3 loop reads CATETVNTEAFF. CDR3 nucleotides: TGTGCCACCGAGACAGTGAACACTGAAGCTTTCTTT.

This clonotype was counted a single time. The J gene is TRBJ2-7, the V gene TRBV6-9; D perhaps matches TRBD2 (6 bases). Germline V gene data show CDR1 as MNHGY and CDR2 as SVAAGI. The length of the CDR3 is 14 residues. CDR3 nucleotides: TGTGTTAGCAGTTACAGTGGACTAACCTACGAGCAGTACTTC. As protein: CVSSYSGLTYEQYF.

V and J are TRBV29-1 and TRBJ2-1; 7 bases fit TRBD2. With V trimmed by 6 bases and J by 13 bases, 12 bases remained unmatched. The germline gives CDR1 SQVTM, CDR2 ANQGSEA. This CDR3 has 12 residues. In DNA form, the CDR3 reads TGCAGCGTACAGGAAGCGGGAAGGGCCCAGTTCTTC. Translated: CSVQEAGRAQFF.

This clonotype came up many times. The V and J genes are TRBV14 and TRBJ1-3; no definite D call. Trimming removed 1 base at V and 1 base at J, with 11 bases between. The CDR3 is 16 amino acids. Germline V CDR1 and CDR2: SGHDN, FVKESK. In DNA, the CDR3 is TGTGCCAGCAGCCAAGGGCTCCCTGGGTCTGGAAACACCATATATTTT. It specifies CASSQGLPGSGNTIYF.

Comments on this clonotype: One end of the junction does not line up with germline, which may come from a read error. Here the CDR3 DNA reads TGTGTCAGCAGCCACCAGGGGTGGATGGAAAAACTGTTTTTT. Protein product: CVSSHQGWMEKLFF. The rearrangement joins TRBV7-9 to TRBJ1-4; tentative D call: TRBD1 (6 bases). The CDR3 length is 14 residues. The germline CDR1 and CDR2 sequences are SEHNR and FQNEAQ (reference sequence).

CDR3 bases: TGTGCCAGTTACTCTAGTCCGGGACAATGGAACACTGAAGCTTTCTTT. Translated: CASYSSPGQWNTEAFF. The chain joins TRBV6-2 or TRBV6-3 to TRBJ1-1; possibly TRBD1 for D (6 bases). Deletions cut 9 bases from V and 1 base from J, with 21 bases between. CDR3 size: 16 residues. Per the germline V gene, CDR1 is MNHEY and CDR2 is SVGEGT.

Concerning this clonotype itself: This sequence may be a read error, since a much larger clone differs from it by one base. The CDR3 DNA reads as TGTGCCAGCAGCCACGTGCAGGGAAGCTCCCACAATGAGCAGTTCTTC. Translation: CASSHVQGSSHNEQFF. This chain joins TRBV7-9 and TRBJ2-1; perhaps TRBD1 as D (5 bases). The CDR3 sequence is 16 residues long. The germline gives CDR1 SEHNR, CDR2 FQNEAQ (reference sequence).

This clonotype was picked up many times. The rearrangement joins TRBV29-1 to TRBJ2-1, with TRBD1 matching 8 bases. The V segment lost 6 bases and the J segment 5 bases; nucleotides outside the gene matches: 3. CDR1 and CDR2 from the germline V gene are SQVTM and ANQGSEA. There are 12 residues in the CDR3. This chain's CDR3 is CSVATGDNEQFF. As DNA, the CDR3 is TGCAGCGTGGCGACAGGGGACAATGAGCAGTTCTTC.

This clonotype has ten or more counts. In DNA, the CDR3 is TGCGCCAGCAGCCAAGCCTACAGGGGTCGGACTGAAGCTTTCTTT. Translated, it gives CASSQAYRGRTEAFF. V is TRBV4-1 and J is TRBJ1-1, with 7 bases lining up with TRBD1. V trimming: 1 base; J trimming: 5 bases; junction bases outside the gene matches: 7. Germline CDR1 MGHRA, CDR2 YSYEKL. CDR3 length: 15 residues.

This clonotype was found many times. The chain carries TRBV28 and TRBJ2-5; D is possibly TRBD2 (5 bases). Germline CDR1 MDHEN, CDR2 SYDVKM. Trimming removed 3 bases from V and 2 bases from J, with 19 bases in between. The CDR3 loop spans 17 amino acids. CDR3 residues: CASSFSPWRAEQETQYF. Written as DNA, the CDR3 is TGTGCCAGCAGTTTCAGCCCTTGGAGAGCGGAACAAGAGACCCAGTACTTC.

The sample holds many counts of this clonotype. The V gene is TRBV5-1, the J gene TRBJ2-3; 7 bases are a match to TRBD1. In germline, CDR1 is SGHRS, CDR2 YFSETQ. This CDR3 contains 15 residues. J was trimmed by 2 bases and V by 0 bases; bases with no gene match: 3. CDR3 loop: CASSLDRGSTDTQYF. The DNA of the CDR3 is TGCGCCAGCAGCTTGGACAGGGGATCCACAGATACGCAGTATTTT. The entire variable domain, with the rest obtained from reference TRBV5-1 and TRBJ2-3, is as follows: KAGVTQTPRYLIKTRGQQVTLSCSPISGHRSVSWYQQTPGQGLQFLFEYFSETQRNKGNFPGRFSGRQFSNSRSEMNVSTLELGDSALYLCASSLDRGSTDTQYFGPGTRLTVL.

This clonotype has at least ten counts. The genes are TRBV6-1 and TRBJ2-7, with a tentative D call TRBD1 (6 bases). The V end was cut by 3 bases, the J end by 6 bases, with 18 bases between. Germline assignment: CDR1 MNHNS and CDR2 SASEGT. The CDR3 is 15 amino acids. The CDR3 loop is CASSDSTGRRFEQYF. The DNA of the CDR3 is TGTGCCAGCAGTGACTCTACAGGGCGCCGCTTCGAGCAGTACTTC.